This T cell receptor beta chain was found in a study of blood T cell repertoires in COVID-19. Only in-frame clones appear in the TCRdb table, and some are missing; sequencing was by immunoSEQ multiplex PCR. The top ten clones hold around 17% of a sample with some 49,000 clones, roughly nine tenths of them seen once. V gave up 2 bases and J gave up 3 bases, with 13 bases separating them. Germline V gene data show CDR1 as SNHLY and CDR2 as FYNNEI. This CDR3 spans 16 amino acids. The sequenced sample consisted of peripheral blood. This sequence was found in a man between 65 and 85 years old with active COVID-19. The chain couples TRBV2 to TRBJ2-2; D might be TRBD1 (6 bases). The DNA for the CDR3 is TGTGCCAGCAGTGAACCGGGACACGGTGACACCGGGGAGCTGTTTTTT. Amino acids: CASSEPGHGDTGELFF.